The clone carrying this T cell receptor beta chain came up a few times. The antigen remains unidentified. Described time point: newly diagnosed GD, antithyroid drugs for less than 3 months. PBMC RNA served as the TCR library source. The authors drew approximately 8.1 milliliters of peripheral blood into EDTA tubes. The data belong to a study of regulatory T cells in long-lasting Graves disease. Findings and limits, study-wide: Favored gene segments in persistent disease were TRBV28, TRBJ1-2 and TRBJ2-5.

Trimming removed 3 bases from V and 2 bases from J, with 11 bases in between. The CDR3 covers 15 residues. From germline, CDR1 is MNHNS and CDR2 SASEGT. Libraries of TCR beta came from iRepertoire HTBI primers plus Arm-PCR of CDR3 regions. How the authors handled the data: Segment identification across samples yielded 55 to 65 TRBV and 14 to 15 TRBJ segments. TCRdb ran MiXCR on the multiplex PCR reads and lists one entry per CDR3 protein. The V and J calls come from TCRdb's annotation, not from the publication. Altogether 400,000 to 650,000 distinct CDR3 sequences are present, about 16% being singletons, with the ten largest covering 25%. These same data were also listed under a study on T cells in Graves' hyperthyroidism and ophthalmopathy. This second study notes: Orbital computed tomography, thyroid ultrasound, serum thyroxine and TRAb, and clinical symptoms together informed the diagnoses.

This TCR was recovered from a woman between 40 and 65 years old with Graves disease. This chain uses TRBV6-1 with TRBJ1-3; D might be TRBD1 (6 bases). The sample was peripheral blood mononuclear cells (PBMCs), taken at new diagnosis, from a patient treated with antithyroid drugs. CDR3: CASSELQGPGNTIYF. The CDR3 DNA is TGTGCCAGCAGTGAGTTACAGGGTCCTGGAAACACCATATATTTT.